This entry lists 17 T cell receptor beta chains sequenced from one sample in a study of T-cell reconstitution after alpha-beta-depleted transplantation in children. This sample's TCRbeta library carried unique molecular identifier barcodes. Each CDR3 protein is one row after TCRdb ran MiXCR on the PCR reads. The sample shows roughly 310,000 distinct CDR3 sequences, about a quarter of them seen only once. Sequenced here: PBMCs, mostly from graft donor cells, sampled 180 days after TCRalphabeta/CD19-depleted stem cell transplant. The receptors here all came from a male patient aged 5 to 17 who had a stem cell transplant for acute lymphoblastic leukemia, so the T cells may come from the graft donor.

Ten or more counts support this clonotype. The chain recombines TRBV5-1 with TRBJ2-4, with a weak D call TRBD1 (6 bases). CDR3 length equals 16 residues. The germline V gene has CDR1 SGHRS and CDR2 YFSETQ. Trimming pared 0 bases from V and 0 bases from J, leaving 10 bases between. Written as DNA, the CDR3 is TGCGCCAGCAGCTTGGCAGACAGGCGAGCCAAAAACATTCAGTACTTC. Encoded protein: CASSLADRRAKNIQYF.

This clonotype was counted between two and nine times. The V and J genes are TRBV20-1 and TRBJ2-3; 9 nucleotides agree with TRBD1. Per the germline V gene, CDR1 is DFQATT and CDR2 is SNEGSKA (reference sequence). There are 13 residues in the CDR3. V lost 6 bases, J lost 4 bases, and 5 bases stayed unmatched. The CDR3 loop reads CSASRDRADTQYF. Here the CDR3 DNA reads TGCAGTGCCAGCCGGGACAGGGCAGATACGCAGTATTTT.

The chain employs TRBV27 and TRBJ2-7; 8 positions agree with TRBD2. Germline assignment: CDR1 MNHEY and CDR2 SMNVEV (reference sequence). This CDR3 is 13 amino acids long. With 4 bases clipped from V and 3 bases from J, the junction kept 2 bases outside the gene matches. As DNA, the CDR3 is TGTGCCAGCAGTTATAGCGGGATCTACGAGCAGTACTTC. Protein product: CASSYSGIYEQYF.

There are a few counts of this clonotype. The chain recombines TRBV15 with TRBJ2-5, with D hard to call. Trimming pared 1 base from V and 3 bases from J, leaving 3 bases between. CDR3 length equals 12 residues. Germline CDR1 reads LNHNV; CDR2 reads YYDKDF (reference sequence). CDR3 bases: TGTGCCACCAGCAGAGGGGAAGAGACCCAGTACTTC. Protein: CATSRGEETQYF. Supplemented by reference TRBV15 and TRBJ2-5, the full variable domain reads DAMVIQNPRYQVTQFGKPVTLSCSQTLNHNVMYWYQQKSSQAPKLLFHYYDKDFNNEADTPDNFQSRRPNTSFCFLDIRSPGLGDTAMYLCATSRGEETQYFGPGTRLLVL.

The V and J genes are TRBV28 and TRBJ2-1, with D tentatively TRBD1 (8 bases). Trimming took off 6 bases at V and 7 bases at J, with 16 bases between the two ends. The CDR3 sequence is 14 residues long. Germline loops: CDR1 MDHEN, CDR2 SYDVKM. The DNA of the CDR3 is TGTGCCAGCAGGCCAGGGGGCGGGAGAAATGAGCAGTTCTTC. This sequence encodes CASRPGGGRNEQFF.

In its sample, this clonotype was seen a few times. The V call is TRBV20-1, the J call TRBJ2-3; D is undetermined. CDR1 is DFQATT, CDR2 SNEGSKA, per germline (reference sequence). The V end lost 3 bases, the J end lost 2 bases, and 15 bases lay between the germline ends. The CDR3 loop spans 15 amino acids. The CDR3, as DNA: TGCAGTGCTAGTCCTAACCTAGTCTCCACAGATACGCAGTATTTT. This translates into CSASPNLVSTDTQYF.

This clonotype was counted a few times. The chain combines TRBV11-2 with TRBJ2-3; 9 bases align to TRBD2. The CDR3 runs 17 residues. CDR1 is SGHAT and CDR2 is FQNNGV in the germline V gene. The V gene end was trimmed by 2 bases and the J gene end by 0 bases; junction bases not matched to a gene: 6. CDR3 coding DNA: TGTGCCAGCAGCTTATACCTGGGACTAGCTAGCACAGATACGCAGTATTTT. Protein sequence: CASSLYLGLASTDTQYF.

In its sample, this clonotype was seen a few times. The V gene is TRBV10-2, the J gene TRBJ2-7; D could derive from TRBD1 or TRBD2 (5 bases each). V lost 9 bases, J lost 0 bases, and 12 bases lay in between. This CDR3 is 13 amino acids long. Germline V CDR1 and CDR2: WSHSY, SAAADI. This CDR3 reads CASLLGVSYEQYF. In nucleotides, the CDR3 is TGCGCCAGTCTTCTGGGGGTCTCCTACGAGCAGTACTTC.

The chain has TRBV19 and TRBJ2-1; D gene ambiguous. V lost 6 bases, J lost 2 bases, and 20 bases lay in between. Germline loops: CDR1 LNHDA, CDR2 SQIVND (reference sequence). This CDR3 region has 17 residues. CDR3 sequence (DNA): TGTGCCAGTAGCCCCACCCATCGCCGGACCCCCTACAATGAGCAGTTCTTC. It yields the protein CASSPTHRRTPYNEQFF. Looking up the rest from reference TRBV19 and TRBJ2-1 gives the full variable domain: DGGITQSPKYLFRKEGQNVTLSCEQNLNHDAMYWYRQDPGQGLRLIYYSQIVNDFQKGDIAEGYSVSREKKESFPLTVTSAQKNPTAFYLCASSPTHRRTPYNEQFFGPGTRLTVL.

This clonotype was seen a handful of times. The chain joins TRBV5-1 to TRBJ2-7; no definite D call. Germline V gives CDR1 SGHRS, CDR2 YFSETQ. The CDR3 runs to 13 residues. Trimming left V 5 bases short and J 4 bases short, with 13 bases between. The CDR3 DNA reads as TGCGCCAGCAGTTTCACCGAAAGATACGAGCAGTACTTC. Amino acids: CASSFTERYEQYF.

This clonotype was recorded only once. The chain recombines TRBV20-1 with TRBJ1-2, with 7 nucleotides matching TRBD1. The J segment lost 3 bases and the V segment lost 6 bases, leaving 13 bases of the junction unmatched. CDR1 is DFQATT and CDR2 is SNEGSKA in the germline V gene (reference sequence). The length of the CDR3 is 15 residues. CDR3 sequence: CSAPFRDRPHYGYTF. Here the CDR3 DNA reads TGCAGTGCCCCCTTCCGGGACAGACCCCACTATGGCTACACCTTC.

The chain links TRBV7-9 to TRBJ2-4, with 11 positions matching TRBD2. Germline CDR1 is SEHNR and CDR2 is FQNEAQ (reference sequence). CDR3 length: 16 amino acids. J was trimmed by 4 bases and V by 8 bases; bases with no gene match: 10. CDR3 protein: CASELAGGTTKNIQYF. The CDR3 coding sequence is TGTGCCAGCGAGCTAGCGGGAGGAACTACGAAAAACATTCAGTACTTC.

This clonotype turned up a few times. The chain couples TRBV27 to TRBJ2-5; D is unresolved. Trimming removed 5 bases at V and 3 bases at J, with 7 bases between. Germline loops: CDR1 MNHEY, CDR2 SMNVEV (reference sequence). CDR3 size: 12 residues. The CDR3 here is CASSHNKETQYF. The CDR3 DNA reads TGTGCCAGCAGTCACAATAAAGAGACCCAGTACTTC.

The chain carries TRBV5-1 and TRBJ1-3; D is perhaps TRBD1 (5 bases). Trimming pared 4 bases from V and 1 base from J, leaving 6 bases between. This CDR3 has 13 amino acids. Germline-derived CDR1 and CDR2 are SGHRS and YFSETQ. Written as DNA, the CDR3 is TGCGCCAGCAGCAGACAGTCTGGAAACACCATATATTTT. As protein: CASSRQSGNTIYF.

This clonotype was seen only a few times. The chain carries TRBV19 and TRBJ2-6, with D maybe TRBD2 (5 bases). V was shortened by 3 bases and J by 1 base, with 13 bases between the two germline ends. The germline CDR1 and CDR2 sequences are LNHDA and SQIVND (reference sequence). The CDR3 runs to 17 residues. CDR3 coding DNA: TGTGCCAGTAGTATCGGCGGGTCGCCTTCTGGGGCCAACGTCCTGACTTTC. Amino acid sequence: CASSIGGSPSGANVLTF.

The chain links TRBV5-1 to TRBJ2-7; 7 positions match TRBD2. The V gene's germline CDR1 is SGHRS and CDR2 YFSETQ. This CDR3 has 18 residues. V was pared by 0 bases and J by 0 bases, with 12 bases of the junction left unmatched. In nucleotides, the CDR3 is TGCGCCAGCAGCTTGGAGATTTTTCCGGCTAGCGGCTCCTACGAGCAGTACTTC. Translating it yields CASSLEIFPASGSYEQYF.

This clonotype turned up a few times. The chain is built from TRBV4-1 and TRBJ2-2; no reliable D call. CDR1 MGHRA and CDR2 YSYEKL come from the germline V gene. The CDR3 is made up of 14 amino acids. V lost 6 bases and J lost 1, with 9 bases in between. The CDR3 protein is CASSGLRNTGELFF. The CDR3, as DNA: TGCGCCAGCAGTGGGTTAAGGAACACCGGGGAGCTGTTTTTT.